The TCR beta chain described here comes from a study of CD8 T cells in Susac syndrome. The CDR3 length is 14 residues. Germline assignment: CDR1 MNHEY and CDR2 SVGEGT. V was cut by 5 bases and J by 0 bases, with 9 bases left in between. Reverse transcription used roughly 0.5 to 1 ug RNA and random hexamers. MiXCR, run by TCRdb on the immunoSEQ multiplex PCR reads, gives a single entry per CDR3 protein. The table includes about 200,000 distinct CDR3 sequences, 85% to 95% detected once. The receptor was derived from a human donor in good health. V is TRBV6-2 or TRBV6-3 and J is TRBJ2-3; perhaps D is TRBD1 or TRBD2 (5 bases each). The sequenced sample was CD4+ T cells from PBMCs. The CDR3 is CASSVWGSTDTQYF. For the CDR3, the DNA is TGTGCCAGCAGTGTATGGGGGAGCACAGATACGCAGTATTTT.